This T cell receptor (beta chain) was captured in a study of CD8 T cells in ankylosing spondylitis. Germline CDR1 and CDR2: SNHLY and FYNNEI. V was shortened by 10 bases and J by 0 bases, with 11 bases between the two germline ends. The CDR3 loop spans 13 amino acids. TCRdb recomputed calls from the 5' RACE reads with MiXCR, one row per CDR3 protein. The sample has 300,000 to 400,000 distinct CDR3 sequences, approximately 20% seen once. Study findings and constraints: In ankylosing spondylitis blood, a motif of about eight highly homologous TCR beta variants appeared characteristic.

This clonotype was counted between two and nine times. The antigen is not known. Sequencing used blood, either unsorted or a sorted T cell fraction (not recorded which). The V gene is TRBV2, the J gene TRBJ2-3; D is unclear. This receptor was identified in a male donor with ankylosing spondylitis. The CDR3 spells CATRRRSTDTQYF. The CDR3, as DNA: TGTGCCACACGACGGAGAAGCACAGATACGCAGTATTTT.